This TCR beta chain was found in a study of T cell repertoires in cytomegalovirus infection. As regards this clonotype: Its specificity is not known.

TCRdb ran MiXCR on the reads and lists one entry per CDR3 protein. The table lists 700,000 to 850,000 distinct CDR3 sequences, approximately 30% of them singletons, with 12% in the top ten. The V end lost 1 base, the J end lost 9 bases, and 10 bases lay between the germline ends. The germline gives CDR1 SEHNR, CDR2 FQNEAQ (reference sequence). The CDR3 covers 14 residues. This chain connects TRBV7-9 to TRBJ1-6, with a weak D call TRBD1 (5 bases). The sample in question was cultured CD8+ T cells from PBMCs, obtained from culture after CMV antigen stimulation. The clonotype was recovered from a human donor in good health (CMV status not recorded). Some clones in this sample may be carry-over from other donors' samples. The CDR3 DNA sequence: TGTGCCAGCAGCTTAGTTGGCCAGGGTTCACCCCTCCACTTT. Protein sequence: CASSLVGQGSPLHF.